Shown below are 11 T cell receptor beta chains from a single sample sequenced in a study of technical replicates of blood from several donors. Assay used: immunoSEQ multiplex PCR; TCRdb lists only in-frame clones, some missing. Of over 45,000 clones listed, about 90% are singletons. Specimen: PBMCs. The source is a human donor in good health. Some clones in this sample may be carry-over from other donors' samples.

V gene TRBV6-5 combines with J gene TRBJ2-7; the D is unclear. The CDR3 extends over 13 amino acids. V was trimmed by 2 bases and J by 9 bases, leaving 14 bases between them. CDR1 MNHEY and CDR2 SVGAGI come from the germline V gene. The CDR3 reads CASSYEASEVQYF. CDR3 in DNA: TGTGCCAGCAGTTACGAGGCTTCCGAGGTGCAGTACTTC.

CDR3 in DNA: TGTGCCAGCAGTTTATCGGTTGGGGCACGCTACGAGCAGTACTTC. Encoded protein: CASSLSVGARYEQYF. The chain employs TRBV27 and TRBJ2-7; D may be TRBD1 (5 bases). Germline V gene data show CDR1 as MNHEY and CDR2 as SMNVEV (reference sequence). V lost 0 bases, J lost 3 bases, and 12 bases lay in between. This CDR3 comprises 15 residues.

The rearrangement joins TRBV6-6 to TRBJ1-5; 9 bases match TRBD1. The CDR3 length is 12 residues. Germline CDR1 and CDR2: MNHNY and SVGAGI (reference sequence). V shed 10 bases, J shed 5 bases, and the junction held 3 bases outside the gene matches. The CDR3 protein is CATRQGDQPQHF. CDR3 bases: TGTGCCACCAGACAGGGGGATCAGCCCCAGCATTTT.

This sequence joins TRBV5-1 and TRBJ2-1; TRBD2 aligns across 7 bases. Per germline, CDR1 SGHRS and CDR2 YFSETQ. The CDR3 consists of 15 residues. The trim removed 4 bases at V and 2 bases at J, leaving 6 bases unmatched. CDR3 in DNA: TGCGCCAGCAGCGCGGGCAGCGGGGCCTACAATGAGCAGTTCTTC. Protein product: CASSAGSGAYNEQFF. Full variable domain (outside the CDR3, taken from reference TRBV5-1 and TRBJ2-1): KAGVTQTPRYLIKTRGQQVTLSCSPISGHRSVSWYQQTPGQGLQFLFEYFSETQRNKGNFPGRFSGRQFSNSRSEMNVSTLELGDSALYLCASSAGSGAYNEQFFGPGTRLTVL.

This chain links TRBV5-1 with TRBJ1-1; D call uncertain. Germline assignment: CDR1 SGHRS and CDR2 YFSETQ. V was cut by 8 bases and J by 3 bases, with 20 bases left in between. This CDR3 has 15 residues. In nucleotides, the CDR3 is TGCGCCAGTAGATCAATCCTCCGAGAGGACACTGAAGCTTTCTTT. Protein: CASRSILREDTEAFF.

This clone was seen only once. The V gene is TRBV6-4, the J gene TRBJ2-1; 10 nucleotides align to TRBD2. The CDR3 is made up of 16 amino acids. V shed 0 bases and J 5 bases; nucleotides not matched to a gene: 4. Per germline, CDR1 MRHNA and CDR2 SNTAGT. CDR3 region: CASSDSSGGDHNEQFF. The CDR3 DNA is TGTGCCAGCAGTGACTCAAGCGGGGGGGACCACAATGAGCAGTTCTTC.

Only a few counts were recorded for this clone. V and J are TRBV6-1 and TRBJ2-3, with D perhaps TRBD2 (6 bases). V was shortened by 10 bases and J by 3 bases, with 14 bases between the two germline ends. The CDR3 is 13 residues long. Germline CDR1 reads MNHNS; CDR2 reads SASEGT. CDR3 nucleotides: TGTGCCATACAACCCCGGGAGACAGATACGCAGTATTTT. This encodes CAIQPRETDTQYF.

The J gene is TRBJ2-7, the V gene TRBV20-1; D may be TRBD2 (5 bases). The germline V gene has CDR1 DFQATT and CDR2 SNEGSKA (reference sequence). This CDR3 is 11 amino acids long. The germline V and J ends were trimmed by 3 bases and 4 bases, with 7 bases remaining between them. The CDR3 loop reads CSARRGYEQYF. CDR3 nucleotides: TGCAGTGCTAGGAGAGGGTACGAGCAGTACTTC.

The chain has TRBV4-3 and TRBJ2-7, with 9 bases that match TRBD1. The germline V gene has CDR1 LGHNA and CDR2 YSLEER. Trimming cost V 0 bases and J 2 bases; bases outside gene matches: 2. This CDR3 comprises 15 residues. The CDR3 DNA follows: TGCGCCAGCAGCCAAGATGACAGGGGGGCCTACGAGCAGTACTTC. Its protein product is CASSQDDRGAYEQYF.

The CDR3 spells CASGSPGVSSGNSDTQYF. In DNA form, the CDR3 reads TGTGCTAGTGGTTCTCCAGGGGTGAGTAGCGGGAACTCAGATACGCAGTATTTT. This chain joins TRBV12-5 and TRBJ2-3, with 8 nucleotides matching TRBD2. The CDR3 consists of 18 residues. V shed 4 bases, J shed 4 bases, and the junction held 16 bases outside the gene matches. Germline V gene sequence: CDR1 LGHNT, CDR2 FRNRAP.

The chain employs TRBV6-1 and TRBJ2-5, with TRBD2 identical over 8 bases. The CDR3 contains 15 residues. J gave up 10 bases and V 6 bases, and 16 bases lay outside the gene matches. The germline CDR1 and CDR2 sequences are MNHNS and SASEGT. The CDR3, as DNA: TGTGCCAGCAGGAGGGTACTAGCGGTACCGGACGGCCAGTACTTC. Its protein product is CASRRVLAVPDGQYF.